These 27 T cell receptor beta chains were all obtained from the same sample, sequenced in a study of blood T cell repertoires in COVID-19. Sequencing was performed with immunoSEQ multiplex PCR; in TCRdb, only in-frame clones are kept and a portion is missing. Among 200,000 to 250,000 clones listed, roughly nine tenths were seen once. The sample comprised peripheral blood. These receptors all come from a woman in her 50s with COVID-19, enrolled during active disease.

The chain recombines TRBV11-2 with TRBJ2-4; D is perhaps TRBD2 (5 bases). V gave up 5 bases and J gave up 5 bases, with 22 bases separating them. From germline, CDR1 is SGHAT and CDR2 FQNNGV. This CDR3 comprises 17 residues. In nucleotides, the CDR3 is TGTGCCAGCAGCCATATCCCACGGCGAGGGCAGGAAAACATTCAGTACTTC. Residues: CASSHIPRRGQENIQYF. Looking up the rest from reference TRBV11-2 and TRBJ2-4 gives the full variable domain: EAGVAQSPRYKIIEKRQSVAFWCNPISGHATLYWYQQILGQGPKLLIQFQNNGVVDDSQLPKDRFSAERLKGVDSTLKIQPAKLEDSAVYLCASSHIPRRGQENIQYFGAGTRLSVL.

This chain connects TRBV30 to TRBJ1-2; no clear D. This CDR3 has 13 residues. V lost 0 bases, J lost 5 bases, and 10 bases lay in between. Germline loops: CDR1 GTSNPN, CDR2 SVGIG (reference sequence). In nucleotides, the CDR3 is TGTGCCTGGAGTGTACGACTGCCTTATGGCTACACCTTC. Translating it yields CAWSVRLPYGYTF.

The CDR3 bases are TGTGCCAGTAGTATCGCCCAGGGGGCCGGAAACACCATATATTTT. It codes for CASSIAQGAGNTIYF. The genes are TRBV19 and TRBJ1-3, with 8 bases aligning to TRBD1. This CDR3 has 15 amino acids. CDR1 is LNHDA and CDR2 is SQIVND in the germline V gene (reference sequence). Trimming cost V 3 bases and J 4 bases; bases outside gene matches: 5.

The J gene is TRBJ2-3, the V gene TRBV15, with 7 nucleotides matching TRBD2. Per the germline V gene, CDR1 is LNHNV and CDR2 is YYDKDF (reference sequence). The V gene end was trimmed by 5 bases and the J gene end by 5 bases; junction bases not matched to a gene: 16. This CDR3 contains 17 residues. The CDR3 DNA is TGTGCCACCAGCCCTCGAAGTTCGTGGGGGGGAGGAGATACGCAGTATTTT. It encodes CATSPRSSWGGGDTQYF.

This clone is a singleton in its sample. The genes are TRBV6-5 and TRBJ2-7; no firm D call. The V end lost 8 bases, the J end lost 3 bases, and 8 bases lay between the germline ends. The V gene's germline CDR1 is MNHEY and CDR2 SVGAGI. The CDR3 runs 11 residues. The CDR3 DNA reads as TGTGCCAGCCTGGGCAGCTACGAGCAGTACGTC. It codes for CASLGSYEQYV.

This chain links TRBV5-1 with TRBJ2-1, with 10 nucleotides matching TRBD2. Trimming took 3 bases from V and 6 from J; bases not matched to a gene: 6. The CDR3 contains 15 residues. Germline V CDR1 and CDR2: SGHRS, YFSETQ. CDR3 amino acids: CASSYPERGGNEQFF. The CDR3 region has the DNA TGCGCCAGCAGCTACCCCGAGCGGGGGGGCAATGAGCAGTTCTTC.

V usage is TRBV4-1 and J usage is TRBJ1-1; D is perhaps TRBD1 (6 bases). V was pared by 4 bases and J by 1 base, with 10 bases between. Per the germline V gene, CDR1 is MGHRA and CDR2 is YSYEKL. The CDR3 loop spans 14 amino acids. The CDR3 protein is CASSPGTQNTEAFF. In DNA form, the CDR3 reads TGCGCCAGCAGCCCCGGGACACAGAACACTGAAGCTTTCTTT.

CDR3 region: CATLGQGVPEAFF. CDR3 coding DNA: TGTGCCACCCTCGGACAGGGGGTTCCTGAAGCTTTCTTT. This chain links TRBV6-6 with TRBJ1-1; 10 bases match TRBD1. V shed 10 bases, J shed 6 bases, and the junction held 8 bases outside the gene matches. Per germline, CDR1 MNHNY and CDR2 SVGAGI (reference sequence). The CDR3 is 13 residues long.

This clone is a singleton in its sample. The J gene is TRBJ1-2, the V gene TRBV28; D is unresolved. The germline gives CDR1 MDHEN, CDR2 SYDVKM. V was cut by 2 bases and J by 8 bases, with 15 bases left in between. The CDR3 loop spans 14 amino acids. CDR3 in DNA: TGTGCCAGCAGTTTAAAGGGAGGTGGTTCCGGCTACACCTTC. It specifies CASSLKGGGSGYTF.

The rearrangement uses TRBV4-1 and TRBJ2-1; possible D gene TRBD2, 7 bases. From germline, CDR1 is MGHRA and CDR2 YSYEKL. The CDR3 sequence is 17 residues long. V gave up 0 bases and J gave up 2 bases, with 14 bases separating them. The CDR3 DNA reads TGCGCCAGCAGCCAAGAGAGGGGGGGTCAGACCTACAATGAGCAGTTCTTC. Its protein is CASSQERGGQTYNEQFF.

The chain has TRBV10-3 and TRBJ2-2, with TRBD1 matching 9 bases. This CDR3 is built from 17 residues. From germline, CDR1 is ENHRY and CDR2 SYGVKD. Germline trimming cut 2 bases from V and 0 bases from J; bases unmatched to any gene: 4. The CDR3: CAISEDTGGANTGELFF. The CDR3 DNA sequence: TGTGCCATCAGTGAGGATACAGGGGGCGCGAACACCGGGGAGCTGTTTTTT.

The J gene is TRBJ1-6, the V gene TRBV19; D remains ambiguous. This CDR3 is 17 amino acids long. Trimming shortened V by 5 bases and J by 6 bases, and 20 bases separated the two germline ends. CDR1 LNHDA and CDR2 SQIVND come from the germline V gene (reference sequence). The CDR3 region has the DNA TGTGCCAGTAGTCCGAGGGTTGGCCACGAAGGTAATTCACCCCTCCACTTT. This encodes CASSPRVGHEGNSPLHF.

The V gene is TRBV28, the J gene TRBJ1-4; tentatively, D is TRBD1 (5 bases). Germline CDR1 MDHEN, CDR2 SYDVKM. The ends were cut back, 8 bases at V and 8 bases at J, with 18 bases in the middle. The CDR3 has 14 residues. The CDR3, as DNA: TGTGCCAGCGGGGACTTTGGGGGGAAGGAAAAACTGTTTTTT. Protein: CASGDFGGKEKLFF.

The gene calls are TRBV10-3 and TRBJ1-1; 12 bases match TRBD1. Germline trimming cut 4 bases from V and 10 bases from J; bases unmatched to any gene: 7. CDR3 length: 14 residues. Germline CDR1 is ENHRY and CDR2 is SYGVKD. CDR3 bases: TGTGCCATCAGTGTTCGGGGGACAGGGGGCCCAGCTTTCTTT. Translated, it gives CAISVRGTGGPAFF.

The V call is TRBV30, the J call TRBJ1-2, with 9 bases lining up with TRBD1. Per germline, CDR1 GTSNPN and CDR2 SVGIG (reference sequence). There are 14 residues in the CDR3. Trimming took 8 bases from V and 2 from J; bases not matched to a gene: 9. CDR3 residues: CAGPGTGRNYGYTF. Written as DNA, the CDR3 is TGTGCCGGGCCCGGGACAGGGAGGAACTATGGCTACACCTTC.

This chain connects TRBV9 to TRBJ2-2, with 7 positions matching TRBD2. The CDR3 totals 15 residues. From germline, CDR1 is SGDLS and CDR2 YYNGEE. V shed 3 bases and J 3 bases; nucleotides not matched to a gene: 5. This CDR3 is CASSASSGDTGELFF. The CDR3 DNA follows: TGTGCCAGCAGCGCATCTAGCGGTGACACCGGGGAGCTGTTTTTT.

The chain has TRBV21-1 and TRBJ1-5; no check of the table's D call, TRBD1, against the DNA was made. TRBV21-1 is marked as a pseudogene. The CDR3 runs to 16 residues. In DNA form, the CDR3 reads TGTGCCAGCAGCGGATCGGGACAGGCCGTCAATCAGCCCCAGCATTTT. Its translation is CASSGSGQAVNQPQHF.

This rearrangement joins TRBV28 to TRBJ2-7; TRBD1 matches at 8 bases. V gave up 0 bases and J gave up 1 base; unmatched junction bases: 5. Germline assignment: CDR1 MDHEN and CDR2 SYDVKM. The CDR3 is 16 residues long. CDR3 region: CASSLWRTGSSYEQYF. The CDR3 DNA reads as TGTGCCAGCAGTTTATGGCGGACAGGGAGTTCCTACGAGCAGTACTTC.

CDR3 DNA sequence: TGTGCCAGCAGCTTGAGAATCTGGAGTGTCTCTGGAAACACCATATATTTT. It translates to CASSLRIWSVSGNTIYF. The chain couples TRBV5-6 to TRBJ1-3; no clear D. Trimming removed 1 base at V and 0 bases at J, with 14 bases between. Germline V lookup: CDR1 SGHDT, CDR2 YYEEEE. The CDR3 is made up of 17 amino acids.

V and J are TRBV6-6 and TRBJ2-3, with TRBD2 matching over 15 bases. The CDR3 is 15 residues long. In germline, CDR1 is MNHNY, CDR2 SVGAGI (reference sequence). V lost 5 bases to trimming and J lost 4 bases; unmatched junction nucleotides: 1. Here the CDR3 reads CASSGLAGGPDTQYF. The CDR3 nucleotides read TGTGCCAGCAGTGGACTAGCGGGGGGGCCAGATACGCAGTATTTT.

This chain uses TRBV19 with TRBJ2-3; 8 bases align to TRBD2. Germline V CDR1 and CDR2: LNHDA, SQIVND (reference sequence). The CDR3 is 16 residues long. V trimming: 2 bases; J trimming: 2 bases; junction bases outside the gene matches: 6. CDR3 residues: CASSIRGAGVTDTQYF. In DNA form, the CDR3 reads TGTGCCAGTAGTATACGAGGAGCGGGGGTCACAGATACGCAGTATTTT.

This chain uses TRBV7-8 with TRBJ2-7; TRBD1 matches 7 bases. J gave up 5 bases and V 5 bases, and 6 bases lay outside the gene matches. This CDR3 contains 13 residues. Germline V gene lookup returns CDR1 SGHVS and CDR2 FQNEAQ. CDR3 sequence: CASSLTGIDEQYF. The DNA for the CDR3 is TGTGCCAGCAGCCTGACAGGGATAGACGAGCAGTACTTC.

This chain connects TRBV7-2 to TRBJ2-7; TRBD2 aligns across 7 bases. Germline V gene data show CDR1 as SGHTA and CDR2 as FQGNSA. This CDR3 region has 14 residues. With 3 bases clipped from V and 2 bases from J, the junction kept 4 bases outside the gene matches. CDR3 residues: CASSFLGTTYEQYF. The CDR3 region has the DNA TGTGCCAGCAGCTTTCTGGGGACTACCTACGAGCAGTACTTC.

The V and J genes are TRBV19 and TRBJ2-6; D possibly corresponds to TRBD2 (5 bases). The germline V gene encodes CDR1 LNHDA and CDR2 SQIVND (reference sequence). With 1 base removed from V and 4 bases from J, the gap between germline ends came to 8 bases. The length of the CDR3 is 15 residues. CDR3: CASSIGGRGANVLTF. CDR3 DNA: TGTGCCAGTAGTATAGGAGGGCGCGGGGCCAACGTCCTGACTTTC.

The chain joins TRBV6-4 to TRBJ1-2, with a tentative D call TRBD1 (6 bases). V shed 10 bases and J shed 7 bases, with 16 bases lying between them. The germline V gene has CDR1 MRHNA and CDR2 SNTAGT. This CDR3 comprises 12 residues. CDR3 sequence: CATGEQGSGYTF. CDR3 nucleotide sequence: TGTGCCACCGGCGAACAGGGATCTGGCTACACCTTC.

The rearrangement links TRBV19 to TRBJ1-1, with D perhaps matching TRBD1 (5 bases). This CDR3 comprises 16 residues. V lost 5 bases and J lost 3, with 19 bases in between. Per the germline V gene, CDR1 is LNHDA and CDR2 is SQIVND (reference sequence). The CDR3 protein is CASSDWVRGDDTEAFF. For the CDR3, the DNA is TGTGCCAGTAGTGACTGGGTAAGGGGCGACGACACTGAAGCTTTCTTT.

The chain combines TRBV13 with TRBJ2-7; 7 bases are shared with TRBD1. Germline CDR1 and CDR2: PRHDT and FYEKMQ (reference sequence). The CDR3 spans 14 residues. J was trimmed by 0 bases and V by 5 bases; bases with no gene match: 4. CDR3 DNA sequence: TGTGCCAGCAGCCACGGACAGGCCTCCTACGAGCAGTACTTC. It translates to CASSHGQASYEQYF.